This T cell receptor beta chain was profiled in a study of blood T cell repertoires in COVID-19. Overall study: Donors in the United States, Italy and Spain gave samples during acute or convalescent COVID-19.

V was clipped by 2 bases and J by 8 bases; unmatched bases: 8. The CDR3 length is 16 residues. Germline CDR1 reads LGHDT; CDR2 reads YNNKEL (reference sequence). Original methodology: By means of reference gene primer amplification, nucleated cell counts were estimated. Profiled with immunoSEQ multiplex PCR; TCRdb holds only in-frame clones, not every one. The DNA gave D and trimming, while V, J and clone size come from that table. The sample shows 73,000 or so clones, around 70% of them seen only once. The J gene is TRBJ2-3, the V gene TRBV3-1 (or the pseudogene TRBV3-2); 12 bases line up with TRBD2. The sequenced sample consisted of peripheral blood. This clonotype originated in a man in his fifties or sixties with acute or convalescent COVID-19. This chain's CDR3 is CASSQWTSGVQGTQYF. The DNA of the CDR3 is TGTGCCAGCAGCCAATGGACTAGCGGGGTTCAAGGTACGCAGTATTTT.